This T cell receptor beta chain was recovered during a study of cytomegalovirus exposure and HLA in healthy donors. Across the whole study: An earlier analysis identified 110 million or so unique TCR beta sequences in some 170 million T cells.

PCR amplification relied on 60 Vbeta primers (plus 13 Jbeta primers). Assay used: immunoSEQ multiplex PCR; TCRdb lists only in-frame clones, some missing. In total, the table holds 91,000 or so clones. This CDR3 has 13 amino acids. Germline CDR1 and CDR2: MGHDK and SYGVNS. V lost 7 bases to trimming and J lost 5 bases; unmatched junction nucleotides: 7. The genes are TRBV25-1 and TRBJ1-1; 7 bases match TRBD1. This clonotype originated in a woman under 40 in good health and CMV-seronegative. Sequenced sample: PBMCs. CDR3 loop: CASTPSGGTEAFF. CDR3 sequence (DNA): TGTGCCAGCACCCCCTCAGGGGGGACTGAAGCTTTCTTT.